This T cell receptor (beta chain) stems from a study of T cell repertoires in cytomegalovirus infection. Looked up from germline, CDR1 is LNHDA and CDR2 is SQIVND (reference sequence). With 5 bases removed from V and 6 bases from J, the gap between germline ends came to 14 bases. This CDR3 is 14 amino acids long. TCRdb independently ran MiXCR on the reads; one entry per CDR3 protein. Among just under 550,000 distinct CDR3 sequences listed, more than 20% were seen once. The receptor was isolated from a human donor in good health (CMV status not recorded). Some clones in this sample may be carry-over from other donors' samples. Sequencing was done on a sample of PBMCs. The rearrangement links TRBV19 to TRBJ2-1; TRBD2 might be the D (7 bases). CDR3 nucleotides: TGTGCCAGTAGTCAATGGGGGGGGCCCAATGAGCAGTTCTTC. Translated: CASSQWGGPNEQFF.